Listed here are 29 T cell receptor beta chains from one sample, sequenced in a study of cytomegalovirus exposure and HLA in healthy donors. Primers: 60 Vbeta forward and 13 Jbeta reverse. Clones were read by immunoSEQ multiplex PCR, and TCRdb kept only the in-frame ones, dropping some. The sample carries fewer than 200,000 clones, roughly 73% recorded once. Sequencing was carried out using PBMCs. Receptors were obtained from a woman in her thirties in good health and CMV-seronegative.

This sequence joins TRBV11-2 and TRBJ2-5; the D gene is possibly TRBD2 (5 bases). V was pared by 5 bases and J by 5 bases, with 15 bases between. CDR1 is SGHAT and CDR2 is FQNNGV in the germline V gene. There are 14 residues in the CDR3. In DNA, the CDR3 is TGTGCCAGCAGCATCAAGCGGATACGGGAGACCCAGTACTTC. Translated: CASSIKRIRETQYF.

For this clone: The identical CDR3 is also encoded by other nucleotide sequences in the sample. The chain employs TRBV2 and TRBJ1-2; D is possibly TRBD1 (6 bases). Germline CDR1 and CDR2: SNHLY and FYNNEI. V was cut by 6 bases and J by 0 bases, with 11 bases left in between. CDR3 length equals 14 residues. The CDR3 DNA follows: TGTGCCAGCAGAAGAACAGGGACTAACTATGGCTACACCTTC. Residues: CASRRTGTNYGYTF. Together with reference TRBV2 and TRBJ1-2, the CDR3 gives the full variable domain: EPEVTQTPSHQVTQMGQEVILRCVPISNHLYFYWYRQILGQKVEFLVSFYNNEISEKSEIFDDQFSVERPDGSNFTLKIRSTKLEDSAMYFCASRRTGTNYGYTFGSGTRLTVV.

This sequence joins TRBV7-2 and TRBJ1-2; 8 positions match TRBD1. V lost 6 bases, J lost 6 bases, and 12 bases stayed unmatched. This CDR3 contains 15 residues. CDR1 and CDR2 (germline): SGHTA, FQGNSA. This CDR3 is CASSFRTGRTDGYTF. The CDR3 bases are TGTGCCAGCAGTTTTAGGACAGGGAGGACGGATGGCTACACCTTC.

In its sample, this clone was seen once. The CDR3 DNA follows: TGCGCCAGCAGCCAAACAGTTTACTCTGGAAACACCATATATTTT. Protein product: CASSQTVYSGNTIYF. The chain links TRBV5-1 to TRBJ1-3; D gene unclear. The CDR3 consists of 15 residues. Germline V lookup: CDR1 SGHRS, CDR2 YFSETQ. V was pared by 4 bases and J by 0 bases, with 11 bases between. Using reference TRBV5-1 and TRBJ1-3 for the parts outside the CDR3, the full variable domain is KAGVTQTPRYLIKTRGQQVTLSCSPISGHRSVSWYQQTPGQGLQFLFEYFSETQRNKGNFPGRFSGRQFSNSRSEMNVSTLELGDSALYLCASSQTVYSGNTIYFGEGSWLTVV.

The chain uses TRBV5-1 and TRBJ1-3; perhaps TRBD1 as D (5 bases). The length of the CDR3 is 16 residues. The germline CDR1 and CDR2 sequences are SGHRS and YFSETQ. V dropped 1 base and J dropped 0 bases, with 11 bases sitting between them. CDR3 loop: CASSLTAGNSGNTIYF. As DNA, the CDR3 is TGCGCCAGCAGCTTGACGGCAGGGAACTCTGGAAACACCATATATTTT.

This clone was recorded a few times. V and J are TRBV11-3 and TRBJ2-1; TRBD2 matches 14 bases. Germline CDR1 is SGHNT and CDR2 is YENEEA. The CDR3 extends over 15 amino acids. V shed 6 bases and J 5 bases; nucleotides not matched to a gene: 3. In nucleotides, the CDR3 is TGTGCCAGCAGGACGGGACTAGCGGGAGACAATGAGCAGTTCTTC. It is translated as CASRTGLAGDNEQFF. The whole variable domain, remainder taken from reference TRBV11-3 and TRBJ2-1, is EAGVVQSPRYKIIEKKQPVAFWCNPISGHNTLYWYLQNLGQGPELLIRYENEEAVDDSQLPKDRFSAERLKGVDSTLKIQPAELGDSAVYLCASRTGLAGDNEQFFGPGTRLTVL.

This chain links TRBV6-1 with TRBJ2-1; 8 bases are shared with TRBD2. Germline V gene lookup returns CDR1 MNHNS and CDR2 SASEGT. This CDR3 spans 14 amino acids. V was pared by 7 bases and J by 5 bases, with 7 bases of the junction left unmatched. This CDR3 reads CASTREGLDNEQFF. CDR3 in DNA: TGTGCCAGCACACGGGAGGGCCTCGACAATGAGCAGTTCTTC.

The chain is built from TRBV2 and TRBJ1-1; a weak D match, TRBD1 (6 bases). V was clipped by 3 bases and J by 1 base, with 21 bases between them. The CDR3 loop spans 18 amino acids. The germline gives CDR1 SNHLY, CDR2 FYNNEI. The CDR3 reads CASSDIQGRWFENTEAFF. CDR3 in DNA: TGTGCCAGCAGTGATATACAGGGCCGATGGTTTGAGAACACTGAAGCTTTCTTT.

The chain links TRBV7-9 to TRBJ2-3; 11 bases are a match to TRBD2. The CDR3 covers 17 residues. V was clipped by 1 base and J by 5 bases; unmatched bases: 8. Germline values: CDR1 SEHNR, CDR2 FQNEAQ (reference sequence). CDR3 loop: CASSLVAVAGGLDTQYF. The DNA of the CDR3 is TGTGCCAGCAGCTTAGTTGCCGTAGCGGGAGGGTTAGATACGCAGTATTTT.

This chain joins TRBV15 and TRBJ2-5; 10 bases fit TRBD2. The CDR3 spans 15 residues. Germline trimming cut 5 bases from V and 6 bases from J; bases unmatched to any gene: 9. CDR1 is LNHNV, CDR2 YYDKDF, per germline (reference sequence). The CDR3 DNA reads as TGTGCCACCAGCTCCCAGAGCGGGGGGGCGAAGACCCAGTACTTC. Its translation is CATSSQSGGAKTQYF.

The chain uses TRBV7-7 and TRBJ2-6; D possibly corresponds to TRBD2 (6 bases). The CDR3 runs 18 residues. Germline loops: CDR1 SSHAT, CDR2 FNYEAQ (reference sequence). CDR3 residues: CATTPGGPAISGANVLTF. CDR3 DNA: TGTGCTACCACCCCCGGGGGTCCTGCGATCTCTGGGGCCAACGTCCTGACTTTC.

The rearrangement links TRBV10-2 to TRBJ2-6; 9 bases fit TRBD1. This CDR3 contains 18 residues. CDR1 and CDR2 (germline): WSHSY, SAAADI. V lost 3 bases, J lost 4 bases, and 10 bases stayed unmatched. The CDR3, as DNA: TGCGCCAGCAGTGACGGGAACAGGGGGCCGTACGGGGCCAACGTCCTGACTTTC. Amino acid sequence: CASSDGNRGPYGANVLTF.

CDR3 coding DNA: TGTGCCAGCAGCACACGGGACAGCATGAACACTGAAGCTTTCTTT. Translating it yields CASSTRDSMNTEAFF. J is TRBJ1-1 and V is TRBV7-6; TRBD1 aligns across 7 bases. Germline CDR1 SGHVS, CDR2 FNYEAQ. The CDR3 is 15 amino acids. V gave up 5 bases and J gave up 0 bases; unmatched junction bases: 6.

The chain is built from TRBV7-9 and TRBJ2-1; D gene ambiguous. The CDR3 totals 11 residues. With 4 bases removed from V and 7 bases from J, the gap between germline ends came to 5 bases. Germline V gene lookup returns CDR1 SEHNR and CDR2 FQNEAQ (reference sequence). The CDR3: CASSSGNEQFF. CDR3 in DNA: TGTGCCAGCAGCTCGGGTAATGAGCAGTTCTTC.

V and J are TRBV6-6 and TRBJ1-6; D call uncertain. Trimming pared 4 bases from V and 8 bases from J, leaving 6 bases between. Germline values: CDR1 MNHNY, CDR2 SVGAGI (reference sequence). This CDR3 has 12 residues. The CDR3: CASSFPDSPLHF. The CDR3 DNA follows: TGTGCCAGCAGTTTCCCCGATTCACCCCTCCACTTT.

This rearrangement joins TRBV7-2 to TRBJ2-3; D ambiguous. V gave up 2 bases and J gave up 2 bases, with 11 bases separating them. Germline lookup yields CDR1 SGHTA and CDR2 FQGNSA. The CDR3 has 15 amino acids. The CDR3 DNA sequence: TGTGCCAGCAGCTTAAGTCGGAGCTCCACAGATACGCAGTATTTT. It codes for CASSLSRSSTDTQYF.

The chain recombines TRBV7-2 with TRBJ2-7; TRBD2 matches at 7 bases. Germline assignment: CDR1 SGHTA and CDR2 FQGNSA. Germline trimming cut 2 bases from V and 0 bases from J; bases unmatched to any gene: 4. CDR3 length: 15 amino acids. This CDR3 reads CASSLLGGSSYEQYF. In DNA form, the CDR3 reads TGTGCCAGCAGCTTATTAGGCGGGAGCTCCTACGAGCAGTACTTC.

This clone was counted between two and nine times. DNA for the CDR3: TGCGCCAGCAGCTTGGGAGGCGGAGGCGAAAAACTGTTTTTT. This sequence encodes CASSLGGGGEKLFF. This chain links TRBV5-1 with TRBJ1-4; D is ambiguous. The CDR3 has 14 amino acids. Germline CDR1 SGHRS, CDR2 YFSETQ. Trimming shortened V by 0 bases and J by 8 bases, and 11 bases separated the two germline ends.

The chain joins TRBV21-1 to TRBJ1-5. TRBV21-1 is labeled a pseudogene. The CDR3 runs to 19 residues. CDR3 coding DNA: TGTGCCAGCAGCAAGATACCCGGAGGGTCCGTGGCCCAAAATCAGCCCCAGCATTTT. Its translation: CASSKIPGGSVAQNQPQHF.

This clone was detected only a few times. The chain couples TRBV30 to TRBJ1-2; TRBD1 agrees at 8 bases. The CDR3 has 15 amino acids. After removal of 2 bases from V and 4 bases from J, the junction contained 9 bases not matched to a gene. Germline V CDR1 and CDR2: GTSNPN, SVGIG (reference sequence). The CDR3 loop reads CAWSSGQGHSYGYTF. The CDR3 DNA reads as TGTGCCTGGAGTTCCGGACAGGGACATTCCTATGGCTACACCTTC.

The CDR3 DNA reads TGTGCCAGCAGCTTAACAGGGCTCAACTATGGCTACACCTTC. Encoded protein: CASSLTGLNYGYTF. This chain uses TRBV6-1 with TRBJ1-2, with D perhaps TRBD1 (6 bases). V lost 6 bases to trimming and J lost 2 bases, with 13 bases between them. The CDR3 covers 14 residues. The germline CDR1 and CDR2 sequences are MNHNS and SASEGT.

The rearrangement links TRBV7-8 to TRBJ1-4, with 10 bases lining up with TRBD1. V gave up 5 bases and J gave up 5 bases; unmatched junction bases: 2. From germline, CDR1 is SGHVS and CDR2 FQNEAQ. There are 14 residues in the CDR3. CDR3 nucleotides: TGTGCCAGCAGCCCGGGACAGGGGAATGAAAAACTGTTTTTT. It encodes CASSPGQGNEKLFF.

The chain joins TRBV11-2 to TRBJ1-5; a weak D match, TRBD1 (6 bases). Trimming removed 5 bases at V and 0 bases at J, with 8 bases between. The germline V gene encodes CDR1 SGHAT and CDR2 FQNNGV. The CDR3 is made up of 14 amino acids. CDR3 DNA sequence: TGTGCCAGCAGCCAGGGGTATAGCAATCAGCCCCAGCATTTT. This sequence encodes CASSQGYSNQPQHF.

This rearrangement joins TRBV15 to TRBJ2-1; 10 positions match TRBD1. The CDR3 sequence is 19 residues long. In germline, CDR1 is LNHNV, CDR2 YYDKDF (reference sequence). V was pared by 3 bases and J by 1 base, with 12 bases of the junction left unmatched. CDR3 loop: CATSSRGDRGLWSYNEQFF. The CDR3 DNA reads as TGTGCCACCAGCAGTAGGGGGGACAGGGGTTTGTGGTCCTACAATGAGCAGTTCTTC.

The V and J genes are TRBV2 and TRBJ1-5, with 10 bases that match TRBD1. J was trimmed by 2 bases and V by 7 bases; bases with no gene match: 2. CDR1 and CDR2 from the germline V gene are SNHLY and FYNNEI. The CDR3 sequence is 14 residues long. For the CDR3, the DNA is TGTGCCAGCACCGGGACAGGGGGCAATCAGCCCCAGCATTTT. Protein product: CASTGTGGNQPQHF.

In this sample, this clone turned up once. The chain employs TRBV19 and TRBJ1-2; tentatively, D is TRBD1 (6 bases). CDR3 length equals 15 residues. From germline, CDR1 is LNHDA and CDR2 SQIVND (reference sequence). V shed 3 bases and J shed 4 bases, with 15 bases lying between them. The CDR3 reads CASSISGQMTYGYTF. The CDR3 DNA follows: TGTGCCAGTAGTATTTCAGGACAGATGACCTATGGCTACACCTTC.

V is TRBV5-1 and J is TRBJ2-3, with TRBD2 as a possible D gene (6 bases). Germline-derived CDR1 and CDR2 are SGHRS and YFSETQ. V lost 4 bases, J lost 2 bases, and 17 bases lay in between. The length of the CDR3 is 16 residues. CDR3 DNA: TGCGCCAGCAGCACCGGGGGACCGGTTATCACAGATACGCAGTATTTT. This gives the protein CASSTGGPVITDTQYF. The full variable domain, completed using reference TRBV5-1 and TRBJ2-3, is KAGVTQTPRYLIKTRGQQVTLSCSPISGHRSVSWYQQTPGQGLQFLFEYFSETQRNKGNFPGRFSGRQFSNSRSEMNVSTLELGDSALYLCASSTGGPVITDTQYFGPGTRLTVL.

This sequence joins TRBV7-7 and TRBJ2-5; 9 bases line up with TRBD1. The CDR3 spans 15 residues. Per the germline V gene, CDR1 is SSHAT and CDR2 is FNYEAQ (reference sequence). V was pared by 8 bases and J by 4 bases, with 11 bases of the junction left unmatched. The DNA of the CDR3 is TGTGCCAGCTCCCTTTACAGGGGGCATGGAGAGACCCAGTACTTC. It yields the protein CASSLYRGHGETQYF. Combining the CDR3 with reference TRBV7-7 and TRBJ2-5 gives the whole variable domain GAGVSQSPRYKVTKRGQDVTLRCDPISSHATLYWYQQALGQGPEFLTYFNYEAQPDKSGLPSDRFSAERPEGSISTLTIQRTEQRDSAMYRCASSLYRGHGETQYFGPGTRLLVL.

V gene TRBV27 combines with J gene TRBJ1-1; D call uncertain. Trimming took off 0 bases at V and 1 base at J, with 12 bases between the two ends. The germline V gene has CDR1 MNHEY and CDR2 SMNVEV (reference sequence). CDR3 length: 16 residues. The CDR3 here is CASSLSFPGRNTEAFF. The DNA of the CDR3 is TGTGCCAGCAGTTTATCCTTCCCGGGTCGGAACACTGAAGCTTTCTTT.